A selection of T cell receptor beta chains follows, all from one sample in a study of prognosis after radiotherapy for stage I lung cancer. TCRdb redid the calling of the multiplex PCR reads with MiXCR, one entry per CDR3 protein. The sample has about 18,000 distinct CDR3 sequences, 29% seen once; the top ten hold 25% to 40%. This specimen was PBMCs, taken before or after stereotactic body radiation therapy (not recorded which). The receptors stem from a donor aged 50 or older with non-small cell lung cancer. Both conserved end residues are part of each CDR3. Fields, in order: J gene, clone size, D gene, CDR3 length, V gene, CDR3 protein, CDR3 DNA. A D gene is named only where the DNA matches it firmly. Some rows mark clone size as missing; the rest say once, few, many or name a class of expanded clone.

>TRBJ2-2|many|TRBD2|16|TRBV7-6
CASSHISGTNTGELFF
TGTGCCAGCAGCCACATTAGCGGGACGAACACCGGGGAGCTGTTTTTT
>TRBJ2-3|many|.|16|TRBV11-3
CASSLGETANTDTQYF
TGTGCCAGCAGCTTAGGGGAGACTGCCAACACAGATACGCAGTATTTT
>TRBJ2-3|.|TRBD1|17|TRBV5-1
CASSLEQGARITDTQYF
TGCGCCAGCAGCTTGGAACAGGGGGCGAGAATAACAGATACGCAGTATTTT
>TRBJ1-1|many|.|14|TRBV6-2/TRBV6-3
CASSSILGRYEAFF
TGTGCCAGCAGTTCCATTTTAGGACGTTATGAAGCTTTCTTT
>TRBJ2-3|many|TRBD2|15|TRBV20-1
CSARRAAGVEDTQYF
TGCAGTGCTAGAAGGGCGGCGGGAGTTGAAGATACGCAGTATTTT
>TRBJ2-7|many|TRBD2|13|TRBV20-1
CSARGEGGYEQYF
TGCAGTGCTAGAGGGGAGGGAGGCTACGAGCAGTACTTC
>TRBJ1-5|many|TRBD1|17|TRBV6-5
CASSYGNRGVVGQPQHF
TGTGCCAGCAGTTATGGTAACAGGGGTGTAGTAGGTCAGCCCCAGCATTTT
>TRBJ2-3|many|TRBD2|18|TRBV20-1
CSARDLSGGSIYTDTQYF
TGCAGTGCTAGAGATCTTTCTGGCGGGAGCATATACACAGATACGCAGTATTTT
>TRBJ2-7|many|TRBD1|16|TRBV6-5
CASSYSGQGKPYEQYF
TGTGCCAGCAGTTACTCGGGACAGGGTAAGCCCTACGAGCAGTACTTC
>TRBJ1-2|.|.|19|TRBV9
CASIPGQSGRTCSGSGYTF
TGTGCCAGCATCCCAGGACAATCAGGACGGACTTGTAGTGGCTCCGGTTACACCTTC
>TRBJ2-7|many|.|14|TRBV28
CASSSLLVRYEQYF
TGTGCCAGCAGTTCCCTCCTGGTCCGATACGAGCAGTACTTC
>TRBJ2-3|many|.|12|TRBV6-1
CASSDEARVDVF
TGTGCCAGCAGTGACGAGGCGCGTGTGGATGTTTTT
>TRBJ2-2|many|.|14|TRBV7-9
CASSFAGVTGELFF
TGTGCCAGCAGCTTTGCAGGGGTGACCGGGGAGCTGTTTTTT
>TRBJ1-3|many|.|14|TRBV10-2
CASMTDNSGNTIYF
TGCGCCAGCATGACCGATAACAGCGGAAACACCATATATTTT
>TRBJ2-5|.|TRBD2|16|TRBV7-2
CASSLASGRRAETEYF
TGTGCCAGCAGCTTGGCTAGCGGGAGGCGTGCGGAGACCGAGTACTTC
>TRBJ2-3|many|.|14|TRBV2
CASTQGPRIDTQYF
TGTGCCAGCACCCAAGGACCTCGCATAGATACGCAGTATTTT
>TRBJ2-3|medium-sized|.|15|TRBV5-1
CASRAGKSETDTQYF
TGCGCCAGCAGGGCCGGGAAGAGCGAAACAGATACGCAGTATTTT
>TRBJ2-3|few|TRBD2|14|TRBV3-1
CASRDGTTTDTQYF
TGTGCCAGCAGGGACGGGACTACCACAGATACGCAGTATTTT
>TRBJ2-7|many|.|13|TRBV11-2
CASSLDRVGEQYF
TGTGCCAGCAGCTTAGACCGCGTCGGCGAGCAGTACTTC
>TRBJ1-2|many|.|13|TRBV5-1
CATKDGVSGGYTF
TGCGCCACCAAAGACGGGGTTTCTGGAGGCTACACCTTC
>TRBJ2-7|many|.|15|TRBV2
CASSDLGLVSYEQYF
TGTGCCAGCAGTGACTTGGGACTCGTCTCCTACGAGCAGTACTTC
>TRBJ2-5|many|TRBD1|15|TRBV12-3/TRBV12-4
CASSSRTGRHAAQYF
TGTGCCAGCAGTTCTCGGACAGGGCGACATGCGGCCCAGTACTTC
>TRBJ1-6|many|.|13|TRBV19
CASSPRQNSPLHF
TGTGCCAGTAGTCCCCGACAGAATTCACCCCTCCACTTT
>TRBJ2-2|many|.|16|TRBV27
CASSSSGTANTGELFF
TGTGCCAGCAGTTCCTCCGGGACGGCGAACACCGGGGAGCTGTTTTTT
>TRBJ1-6|.|TRBD1|16|TRBV6-4
CASSYSRDRGNSPLHF
TGTGCCAGCAGTTACTCCCGGGACAGGGGCAATTCACCCCTCCACTTT
>TRBJ1-4|many|TRBD1|17|TRBV7-9
CASSSDRDGTTNEKLFF
TGTGCCAGCAGCTCAGACAGGGATGGGACAACTAATGAAAAACTGTTTTTT
>TRBJ2-1|many|TRBD1|16|TRBV24-1
CATSDAFGTENNEQFF
TGTGCCACCAGTGATGCCTTCGGGACAGAGAACAATGAGCAGTTCTTC
>TRBJ1-1|many|.|13|TRBV29-1
CSVEDRIGLEAFF
TGCAGCGTTGAAGATCGTATAGGGCTTGAAGCTTTCTTT
>TRBJ2-3|many|.|15|TRBV5-4
CASSRSGASTDTQYF
TGTGCCAGCAGCCGGAGCGGAGCAAGCACAGATACGCAGTATTTT
>TRBJ2-7|.|.|15|TRBV7-3
CASSLNWWGTYEQYF
TGTGCCAGCAGCTTAAATTGGTGGGGAACCTACGAGCAGTACTTC
>TRBJ1-5|.|.|14|TRBV7-3
CASSRRGAPISQHF
TGTGCCAGCAGCCGACGTGGGGCCCCAATCAGCCAGCATTTT
>TRBJ2-1|medium-sized|.|16|TRBV28
CASSSQGGLGGNEQFF
TGTGCCAGCAGTTCGCAAGGGGGCCTCGGGGGCAATGAGCAGTTCTTC
>TRBJ2-7|many|.|15|TRBV28
CASSSAAARPYEQYF
TGTGCCAGCAGTTCTGCTGCCGCTAGACCCTACGAGCAGTACTTC
>TRBJ2-3|many|.|14|TRBV6-4
CASSVKGDGDTQYF
TGTGCCAGCAGTGTTAAGGGAGATGGAGATACGCAGTATTTT
>TRBJ2-1|many|.|14|TRBV7-6
CASSSRKTGNEQFF
TGTGCCAGCAGCTCAAGAAAGACAGGCAATGAGCAGTTCTTC
>TRBJ1-2|many|.|13|TRBV6-5
CATRKSTNYGYTF
TGTGCCACCCGGAAATCCACTAACTATGGCTACACCTTC
>TRBJ1-6|medium-sized|.|13|TRBV6-2/TRBV6-3
CASRRDYNSPLHF
TGTGCCAGCAGGCGGGACTATAATTCACCCCTCCACTTT
>TRBJ2-4|many|.|16|TRBV28
CASSLGAGLAKNIQYF
TGTGCCAGCAGTTTAGGGGCAGGACTAGCCAAAAACATTCAGTACTTC
>TRBJ1-1|many|.|12|TRBV10-3
CAISESGAVAFF
TGTGCCATCAGTGAGTCGGGGGCAGTGGCTTTCTTT
>TRBJ2-3|.|TRBD2|17|TRBV5-6
CASSLGPLAGVTDTQYF
TGTGCCAGCAGCTTGGGACCACTAGCGGGAGTCACAGATACGCAGTATTTT
>TRBJ1-2|many|.|12|TRBV28
CASSFGTRGYTF
TGTGCCAGCAGTTTTGGGACGCGTGGCTACACCTTC
>TRBJ2-3|many|.|14|TRBV6-9
CASSYGGSTDTQYF
TGTGCCAGCAGTTACGGCGGTAGCACAGATACGCAGTATTTT
>TRBJ2-7|.|.|13|TRBV5-6
CARMRGAPYEQYF
TGTGCCAGGATGAGGGGGGCGCCTTACGAGCAGTACTTC
>TRBJ2-1|many|.|16|TRBV5-5
CASRFESGPDSNEQFF
TGTGCCAGCAGATTTGAATCGGGTCCAGATTCCAATGAGCAGTTCTTC
>TRBJ2-7|.|.|14|TRBV5-1
CSSRPRPGINELYF
TGCTCCAGCAGGCCTAGACCTGGGATTAACGAGCTGTACTTC
>TRBJ2-7|many|.|14|TRBV2
CASVLQGGSYEQYF
TGTGCCAGCGTATTACAGGGGGGGTCCTACGAGCAGTACTTC
>TRBJ2-7|many|.|11|TRBV29-1
CSVGEVYEQYF
TGCAGCGTGGGAGAAGTCTACGAGCAGTACTTC
>TRBJ2-1|many|TRBD2|17|TRBV28
CASGPTRLAGGYNEQFF
TGTGCCAGCGGTCCAACCCGGCTAGCGGGGGGGTACAATGAGCAGTTCTTC
>TRBJ2-1|many|TRBD2|15|TRBV6-1
CASIFGLATYNEQFF
TGTGCCAGCATTTTCGGACTAGCGACCTACAATGAGCAGTTCTTC